This T cell receptor (beta chain) was recovered during a study of patients and donors after allogeneic stem cell transplantation. This clonotype occurred a few times. From the RT-PCR reads, TCRdb called clonotypes with MiXCR, one entry per CDR3 protein. The sample has about a million distinct CDR3 sequences; roughly 18% are singletons. This receptor was identified in a human donor who was either an allogeneic HSCT recipient or a stem cell or donor lymphocyte infusion donor (not recorded which). It is not recorded whose cells these are; they may come from a transplant donor. The sample was blood, either unsorted or a sorted T cell fraction (not recorded which).

In nucleotides, the CDR3 is TGTGCCAGCAGCCAAGAAGGAGTAGCGGGGACCCGAGAGCAGTACTTC. Encoded protein: CASSQEGVAGTREQYF. The chain has TRBV3-1 and TRBJ2-7, with TRBD2 matching over 8 bases. The V and J ends lost 0 bases and 7 bases, in that order; junction bases with no gene match: 11. The germline V gene has CDR1 LGHDT and CDR2 YNNKEL (reference sequence). There are 16 residues in the CDR3.